Described below is a single T cell receptor (beta chain) sequence and its context. The assay was immunoSEQ multiplex PCR, and TCRdb's table has in-frame clones only and misses some. Altogether about 78,000 clones are present, 70% to 85% being singletons, with the ten largest covering about 3.1%. This sample was included in a study of T cell responses to AZD1222 COVID-19 vaccine. The CDR3 has 11 residues. Deletions cut 6 bases from V and 7 bases from J, with 9 bases between. The germline CDR1 and CDR2 sequences are LGHDT and YNNKEL (reference sequence). J is TRBJ1-1 and V is TRBV3-1 (or the pseudogene TRBV3-2); D call uncertain. The receptor's source is an adult in good health. Material: peripheral blood, obtained on day 0 of AZD1222 vaccination. CDR3 sequence: CASSGPSEAFF. The CDR3 DNA follows: TGTGCCAGCAGTGGGCCGAGTGAAGCTTTCTTT.